The 25 T cell receptor beta chains given below trace back to one sample, sequenced in a study of tumor-infiltrating lymphocytes in primary liver carcinoma. TCR beta cDNA was reverse-transcribed from 400 to 500 ng of total RNA. The reaction used a constant-region primer and ProtoScript II reverse transcriptase. Employing slightly modified ARM-PCR, three nested multiplex PCR rounds were run, and these gave rise to the TCR beta libraries. With TRBV1-TRBV30 forward primers and a C-beta reverse primer, the first two PCR rounds were run for about 10 cycles each. TCRdb analysed the multiplex PCR reads with MiXCR anew, one entry per CDR3 protein. Of 95,000 to 100,000 distinct CDR3 sequences in the sample, 55% to 80% were seen once. Each 20-30 mg portion of unsorted bulk tissue served as the source for co-extraction of RNA and DNA. Sequenced input: liver tumor tissue from sampling region 2. Subset indicated: tumor region T2, inferior pole. The receptor set was obtained from a woman between 55 and 75 years old with primary liver carcinoma and hepatitis B virus infection.

The chain recombines TRBV6-1 with TRBJ2-6, with 7 nucleotides matching TRBD2. CDR3 size: 15 residues. Germline CDR1 MNHNS, CDR2 SASEGT. The V gene end was trimmed by 7 bases and the J gene end by 4 bases; junction bases not matched to a gene: 7. The CDR3 DNA sequence: TGTGCCAGCATTGGGAGTAGCGGGGGGGCCAACGTCCTGACTTTC. Translation gives CASIGSSGGANVLTF.

This clonotype was recorded many times. The chain joins TRBV5-1 to TRBJ2-7; possibly TRBD1 or TRBD2 for D (5 bases each). From germline, CDR1 is SGHRS and CDR2 YFSETQ. Trimming took off 2 bases at V and 2 bases at J, with 14 bases between the two ends. There are 15 residues in the CDR3. For the CDR3, the DNA is TGCGCCAGCAGCTTAAGGGGAGATAATGCCTACGAGCAGTACTTC. Its protein is CASSLRGDNAYEQYF.

As to this clonotype: This may stem from a read error, because a much larger clone lies one nucleotide away. The CDR3: CASSHGQDTGKLFF. The CDR3 region has the DNA TGTGCCAGCAGCCACGGACAGGACACCGGGAAGCTGTTTTTT. V is TRBV5-4 and J is TRBJ2-2; 7 nucleotides match TRBD1. CDR3 length: 14 amino acids. Germline V gene lookup returns CDR1 SGHNT and CDR2 YYREEE (reference sequence).

Regarding this clonotype: It is likely a read error, because the conserved phenylalanine at the end of the CDR3 is missing. No DNA is shown, since the ends of the CDR3 on it are uncertain; the CDR3 is the one TCRdb lists. The V call is TRBV11-2, the J call TRBJ1-6; TRBD1 is the table's D call, not checked against the DNA. CDR1 and CDR2 (germline): SGHAT, FQNNGV. The CDR3 is 16 residues long, ends included. The CDR3 spells CASSLVLSGQGSPIHY.

About this clonotype: This may come from a read error, since a much larger clone is one base off. This chain connects TRBV5-1 to TRBJ1-2; no clear D. V was shortened by 4 bases and J by 4 bases, with 17 bases between the two germline ends. This CDR3 has 15 residues. Germline V gene sequence: CDR1 SGHRS, CDR2 YFSETQ. DNA for the CDR3: TGCGCCAGCAGCGAAGTTAACGGCGGTTTCTATGGCTACACCTTC. It codes for CASSEVNGGFYGYTF.

The chain couples TRBV20-1 to TRBJ2-1, with a weak D call TRBD2 (5 bases). There are 14 residues in the CDR3. From germline, CDR1 is DFQATT and CDR2 SNEGSKA (reference sequence). V lost 0 bases to trimming and J lost 7 bases, with 13 bases between them. DNA for the CDR3: TGCAGTGCTAGAGATTGGACTCTAGGAAATGAGCAGTTCTTC. Translated: CSARDWTLGNEQFF.

This sequence joins TRBV5-6 and TRBJ2-7; 7 bases line up with TRBD1. CDR1 is SGHDT and CDR2 is YYEEEE in the germline V gene. Trimming removed 5 bases from V and 4 bases from J; junction bases left unmatched: 12. This CDR3 has 15 residues. The CDR3 DNA reads as TGTGCCAGCAGTATGGTGGACAGGAATACTTACGAGCAGTACTTC. Its protein is CASSMVDRNTYEQYF.

This clonotype was picked up many times. V is TRBV6-2 or TRBV6-3 and J is TRBJ1-5; D perhaps matches TRBD1 (6 bases). The V end was cut by 4 bases, the J end by 6 bases, with 13 bases between. The CDR3 consists of 14 residues. Germline values: CDR1 MNHEY, CDR2 SVGEGT. The CDR3 coding sequence is TGTGCCAGCAGTTCCTACAGGGAAACTCAGCCCCAGCATTTT. This translates into CASSSYRETQPQHF.

Of note for this clonotype: An end of the junction differs from the germline gene, which may be a read error. The chain carries TRBV11-2 and TRBJ2-1, with a tentative D call TRBD2 (6 bases). Germline assignment: CDR1 SGHAT and CDR2 FQNNGV. The CDR3 runs to 15 residues. CDR3 amino acids: CAGSLEGGSIHEQFF. The CDR3 region has the DNA TGTGCCGGCAGCTTAGAGGGAGGAAGTATCCATGAGCAGTTCTTC.

As for this clonotype: One end of the junction varies from germline; a read error may be responsible. The gene calls are TRBV11-3 and TRBJ2-1; D uncertain. Germline lookup yields CDR1 SGHNT and CDR2 YENEEA. The CDR3 has 14 residues. This CDR3 reads CANSLDHVGNEPFF. The CDR3 nucleotides read TGTGCCAACAGCTTAGATCACGTGGGCAATGAGCCGTTCTTC. The whole variable domain, remainder taken from reference TRBV11-3 and TRBJ2-1, is EAGVVQSPRYKIIEKKQPVAFWCNPISGHNTLYWYLQNLGQGPELLIRYENEEAVDDSQLPKDRFSAERLKGVDSTLKIQPAELGDSAVYLCANSLDHVGNEPFFGPGTRLTVL.

In its sample, this clonotype was seen many times. The chain has TRBV6-1 and TRBJ1-1; the match to TRBD1 covers 7 bases. V gave up 10 bases and J gave up 4 bases; unmatched junction bases: 6. The germline V gene has CDR1 MNHNS and CDR2 SASEGT. This CDR3 has 12 amino acids. CDR3 sequence (DNA): TGTGCCACCCAGGGGGGTGGCACTGAAGCTTTCTTT. Amino acid sequence: CATQGGGTEAFF.

The chain has TRBV6-5 and TRBJ1-1, with unresolved D. The CDR3 length is 14 residues. Germline CDR1 is MNHEY and CDR2 is SVGAGI. The germline V and J ends were trimmed by 4 bases and 1 base, with 10 bases remaining between them. Written as DNA, the CDR3 is TGTGCCAGCAGTTCGCTGAGGGCGAACACTGAAGCTTTCTTT. Translation: CASSSLRANTEAFF.

J is TRBJ2-3 and V is TRBV28; D is perhaps TRBD2 (6 bases). Per germline, CDR1 MDHEN and CDR2 SYDVKM. Trimming cost V 6 bases and J 6 bases, with 13 bases left between them. CDR3 size: 13 residues. The CDR3, as DNA: TGTGCCAGCAGCCCCGGGGGTCCGGATACGCAGTATTTT. It translates to CASSPGGPDTQYF.

For this clonotype: Possible read error: a much larger clone is one base away. V is TRBV7-8 and J is TRBJ2-7, with 10 bases that match TRBD2. Unmatched junction bases numbered 9, after V lost 5 bases and J lost 5 bases. The CDR3 is 15 residues long. From germline, CDR1 is SGHVS and CDR2 FQNEAQ. For the CDR3, the DNA is TGTGCCAGCAGCCAGACGACTAGCGGGTGGCACGAGCAGTACTTC. Its protein is CASSQTTSGWHEQYF. The full variable domain, its missing parts supplied by reference TRBV7-8 and TRBJ2-7, is GAGVSQSPRYKVAKRGQDVALRCDPISGHVSLFWYQQALGQGPEFLTYFQNEAQLDKSGLPSDRFFAERPEGSVSTLKIQRTQQEDSAVYLCASSQTTSGWHEQYFGPGTRLTVT.

Regarding this clonotype: A much larger clonotype is one base distant, so this may be a read error. The CDR3 protein is CASSLGDRFGNTIYF. Here the CDR3 DNA reads TGTGCCAGCAGCCTGGGGGACAGGTTTGGAAACACCATATATTTT. The V and J genes are TRBV13 and TRBJ1-3; 8 nucleotides line up with TRBD1. The CDR3 sequence is 15 residues long. Trimming removed 5 bases from V and 3 bases from J; junction bases left unmatched: 6. CDR1 and CDR2 from the germline V gene are PRHDT and FYEKMQ (reference sequence).

As regards this clonotype: Lacking the conserved final phenylalanine or tryptophan, this CDR3 likely reflects a read error. The limits of the CDR3 on the DNA are not certain, so only TCRdb's listed CDR3 is given. The chain carries TRBV12-3 or TRBV12-4 and TRBJ2-7. The CDR3 is 14 amino acids in total, end residues counted. The CDR3 loop is CASSLAAGSYEQYL.

A remark on this clonotype: A read error may account for a junction end that differs from germline. The V call is TRBV4-1, the J call TRBJ2-6, with 9 bases fitting TRBD1. From germline, CDR1 is MGHRA and CDR2 YSYEKL. The CDR3 contains 18 residues. The CDR3 sequence is CASSDTGTGTSGANDLTF. The CDR3 DNA follows: TGCGCCAGCAGTGACACCGGGACAGGGACCTCTGGGGCCAACGACCTGACTTTC.

The CDR3 is CASTRSIPWGRARETQYF. Here the CDR3 DNA reads TGTGCCAGCACCCGATCGATCCCTTGGGGCAGGGCAAGGGAGACCCAGTACTTC. The chain combines TRBV28 with TRBJ2-5, with D tentatively TRBD1 (5 bases). CDR1 and CDR2 (germline): MDHEN, SYDVKM. V gave up 7 bases and J gave up 5 bases, with 29 bases separating them. CDR3 length: 18 amino acids.

This clonotype has ten or more counts. The CDR3 DNA sequence: TGTGCCAGCAACAGACAGGGACTGAGGGCTTTCTTT. Translation gives CASNRQGLRAFF. The chain recombines TRBV12-3 or TRBV12-4 with TRBJ1-1; 7 bases align to TRBD1. With V trimmed by 7 bases and J by 11 bases, 10 bases remained unmatched. CDR3 length: 12 amino acids.

There are a few counts of this clonotype. The chain carries TRBV28 and TRBJ1-5; D unresolved. The CDR3 loop spans 15 amino acids. Germline lookup yields CDR1 MDHEN and CDR2 SYDVKM. V was clipped by 5 bases and J by 2 bases, with 13 bases between them. CDR3 amino acids: CASSPPDIRNQPQHF. For the CDR3, the DNA is TGTGCCAGCAGTCCCCCTGACATCCGCAATCAGCCCCAGCATTTT.

About this clonotype itself: A clone one base away is much larger, so this may be a read error. This chain uses TRBV14 with TRBJ1-5; maybe TRBD1 (6 bases). The CDR3 runs to 20 residues. Germline V gene lookup returns CDR1 SGHDN and CDR2 FVKESK. Trimming pared 4 bases from V and 4 bases from J, leaving 29 bases between. This CDR3 reads CASSRYPRGQRSMRNQPQHF. The CDR3 DNA follows: TGTGCCAGCAGCCGCTACCCCCGAGGACAGAGGAGTATGAGAAATCAGCCCCAGCATTTT.

Concerning this clonotype itself: One junction end disagrees with the germline gene, perhaps due to a read error. The genes are TRBV4-2 and TRBJ1-5; D perhaps matches TRBD1 (5 bases). Looked up from germline, CDR1 is LGHNA and CDR2 is YNFKEQ. The CDR3 covers 14 residues. CDR3 nucleotides: TGTGCCAGCAACCAAGACAGATCCAATCAGCTCCAGCATTTT. It encodes CASNQDRSNQLQHF.

Points on this clonotype: A read error may account for a junction end that differs from germline. The chain joins TRBV30 to TRBJ1-1, with a weak D call TRBD1 (5 bases). The CDR3 sequence is 13 residues long. Germline values: CDR1 GTSNPN, CDR2 SVGIG (reference sequence). The CDR3 sequence: CARSRSRVSETFF. The CDR3 region has the DNA TGTGCCCGGAGTCGAAGCAGGGTATCTGAAACTTTCTTT. The full variable domain, its missing parts supplied by reference TRBV30 and TRBJ1-1, is SQTIHQWPATLVQPVGSPLSLECTVEGTSNPNLYWYRQAAGRGLQLLFYSVGIGQISSEVPQNLSASRPQDRQFILSSKKLLLSDSGFYLCARSRSRVSETFFGQGTRLTVV.

This clonotype occurred many times. The chain is built from TRBV5-1 and TRBJ2-1; TRBD1 agrees at 8 bases. V was clipped by 4 bases and J by 4 bases; unmatched bases: 1. There are 13 residues in the CDR3. Per the germline V gene, CDR1 is SGHRS and CDR2 is YFSETQ. The CDR3 sequence is CASSRDRYNEQFF. The CDR3 region has the DNA TGCGCCAGCAGCCGGGACAGGTACAATGAGCAGTTCTTC.

This rearrangement joins TRBV7-9 to TRBJ2-7; possible D gene TRBD2, 6 bases. The germline V and J ends were trimmed by 10 bases and 0 bases, with 19 bases remaining between them. Germline CDR1 reads SEHNR; CDR2 reads FQNEAQ (reference sequence). The CDR3 is 15 residues long. CDR3 nucleotides: TGTGCCATTGATCCGGGAGCCCGCAGCTCCTACGAGCAGTACTTC. Its translation: CAIDPGARSSYEQYF.